This is a list of T cell receptor beta chains from one sample in a study of T cells in Graves' hyperthyroidism and ophthalmopathy. MiXCR, applied by TCRdb to the multiplex PCR reads, yields one record per CDR3 protein. Here the sample spans roughly 570,000 distinct CDR3 sequences, around 46% being singletons. Sequenced sample: peripheral blood or thyroid tissue (not recorded which). The source is a woman in her late teens or twenties with Graves' hyperthyroidism. Both conserved end residues are part of each CDR3. A D gene is named only where the DNA matches it firmly. A clone size is listed for some rows: how often the clone was seen (once, few, many), or a class if it is expanded.

D gene	V gene	J gene	clone size	CDR3 protein	CDR3 DNA
.	TRBV5-1	TRBJ2-3	.	CASSLTGVGTDTQYF	TGCGCCAGCAGCTTGACGGGAGTGGGCACAGATACGCAGTATTTT
.	TRBV20-1	TRBJ1-4	.	CSATNLAGTSSTNEKLFF	TGCAGTGCTACCAATCTAGCGGGGACATCATCAACTAATGAAAAACTGTTTTTT
.	TRBV25-1	TRBJ1-1	many	CASSVDGVAEAFF	TGTGCCAGCAGTGTGGATGGGGTCGCTGAAGCTTTCTTT
TRBD1	TRBV3-1	TRBJ1-1	many	CASSPRGYPEAFF	TGTGCCAGCAGCCCCAGGGGGTACCCTGAAGCTTTCTTT
.	TRBV7-2	TRBJ1-5	.	CASSPLLAGQPQHF	TGTGCCAGCAGCCCACTATTGGCGGGTCAGCCCCAGCATTTT
TRBD1	TRBV7-9	TRBJ1-1	many	CASSTLQGARTEAFF	TGTGCCAGCAGCACCTTACAGGGGGCGCGTACTGAAGCTTTCTTT
.	TRBV7-8	TRBJ2-7	many	CASSPTSLGGRRRRGEQYF	TGTGCCAGCAGCCCGACTTCTCTCGGGGGGCGCAGACGGAGAGGCGAGCAGTACTTC
TRBD1	TRBV29-1	TRBJ2-2	.	CSVRQGEIGELFF	TGCAGCGTTAGACAGGGAGAAATCGGGGAGCTGTTTTTT
TRBD2	TRBV6-1	TRBJ2-7	few	CASSYRTSGASQGQYEQYF	TGTGCCAGCAGTTATCGAACTAGCGGGGCCTCCCAGGGTCAGTACGAGCAGTACTTC
TRBD1	TRBV7-3	TRBJ2-7	.	CASSRRDRGDEQYF	TGTGCCAGCAGCCGCCGGGACAGGGGAGACGAGCAGTACTTC
.	TRBV7-9	TRBJ1-3	.	CASSYARTADGNTIYF	TGTGCCAGCAGCTATGCACGGACAGCGGATGGAAACACCATATATTTT
TRBD2	TRBV20-1	TRBJ2-7	.	CSARNLAGGNEQYF	TGCAGTGCTAGGAACTTAGCGGGAGGTAATGAGCAGTACTTC
.	TRBV7-2	TRBJ2-3	.	CASSLSPGRTDTQYF	TGTGCCAGCAGCTTATCCCCGGGACGCACAGATACGCAGTATTTT
TRBD1	TRBV29-1	TRBJ1-2	.	CSSRGQGGLYTF	TGCAGCAGCCGGGGACAGGGTGGTCTCTACACCTTC
.	TRBV6-5	TRBJ1-4	many	CASSSLGIRGKLFF	TGTGCCAGCAGTTCCCTCGGGATTAGAGGAAAACTGTTTTTT
.	TRBV12-3/TRBV12-4	TRBJ2-2	.	CASSPIRGGTGELFF	TGTGCCAGCAGCCCCATTAGGGGGGGCACCGGGGAGCTGTTTTTT
.	TRBV5-4	TRBJ1-1	few	CASSFRGLEAEAFF	TGTGCCAGCAGCTTCCGGGGGCTTGAGGCTGAAGCTTTCTTT
TRBD2	TRBV7-6	TRBJ2-5	.	CASSLVGTSGGQETRYF	TGTGCCAGCAGCTTAGTAGGGACTAGCGGGGGACAAGAGACCCGGTACTTC
.	TRBV12-3/TRBV12-4	TRBJ1-1	many	CASSGAHGQAFF	TGTGCCAGCAGCGGGGCTCACGGCCAAGCTTTCTTT
.	TRBV15	TRBJ1-5	many	CATSRGWGGNQPQHF	TGTGCCACCAGCAGAGGGTGGGGGGGCAATCAGCCCCAGCATTTT
.	TRBV5-1	TRBJ1-4	many	CASSLGVRGDEEKLFF	TGCGCCAGCAGCTTGGGAGTCAGGGGAGACGAGGAAAAACTGTTTTTT
TRBD2	TRBV6-6	TRBJ2-2	many	CASSSSGSYTGELFF	TGTGCCAGCAGTTCAAGCGGGAGCTACACCGGGGAGCTGTTTTTT
TRBD2	TRBV24-1	TRBJ2-3	.	CATSDGLAGTDTQYF	TGTGCCACCAGTGATGGACTAGCGGGCACAGATACGCAGTATTTT
.	TRBV7-2	TRBJ2-2	few	CASSEALGELFF	TGTGCCAGCAGTGAGGCCCTCGGGGAGCTGTTTTTT
.	TRBV6-2/TRBV6-3	TRBJ1-1	.	CASSYPGRGRWTEAFF	TGTGCCAGCAGTTACCCGGGTCGGGGGCGGTGGACTGAAGCTTTCTTT
.	TRBV24-1	TRBJ2-5	.	CATSDTRRGEAQETQYF	TGTGCCACCAGTGATACCCGCAGGGGAGAAGCTCAAGAGACCCAGTACTTC
.	TRBV7-7	TRBJ1-5	many	CASSRGTLQPQHF	TGTGCTAGCAGCCGGGGGACTTTGCAGCCCCAGCATTTT
.	TRBV12-3/TRBV12-4	TRBJ2-2	.	CASSIAENTGELFF	TGTGCCAGCAGTATAGCGGAGAACACCGGGGAGCTGTTTTTT
.	TRBV3-1	TRBJ1-1	few	CASSPDNTEAFF	TGTGCCAGCAGCCCTGATAACACTGAAGCTTTCTTT
.	TRBV11-3	TRBJ1-1	.	CASSLAQGRNTEAFF	TGTGCCAGCAGCTTAGCCCAGGGACGGAACACTGAAGCTTTCTTT
TRBD2	TRBV20-1	TRBJ2-5	many	CSAQAGASAEETQYF	TGCAGTGCGCAAGCGGGAGCATCCGCTGAAGAGACCCAGTACTTC
.	TRBV27	TRBJ1-1	few	CASSLLLPQGVSTEAFF	TGTGCCAGCAGTTTACTTCTACCGCAGGGCGTCTCCACTGAAGCTTTCTTT
.	TRBV10-2	TRBJ2-7	many	CASSGLGVRSYEQYF	TGCGCCAGCAGTGGACTGGGGGTACGATCCTACGAGCAGTACTTC
TRBD2	TRBV25-1	TRBJ2-1	.	CASSEWTRMRSYNEQFF	TGTGCCAGCAGTGAATGGACTAGAATGCGCTCCTACAATGAGCAGTTCTTC
.	TRBV13	TRBJ2-7	few	CASSLTLGYYEQYF	TGTGCCAGCAGCTTAACCTTAGGATACTACGAGCAGTACTTC
TRBD1	TRBV12-3/TRBV12-4	TRBJ1-1	.	CASRPGQGFMNTEAFF	TGTGCCAGCAGACCCGGACAGGGATTCATGAACACTGAAGCTTTCTTT
.	TRBV12-3/TRBV12-4	TRBJ1-2	many	CASSWEGSYGYTF	TGTGCCAGCAGTTGGGAGGGGAGCTATGGCTACACCTTC
TRBD1	TRBV24-1	TRBJ2-5	.	CATSEPGQGFF	TGTGCCACCAGTGAACCGGGACAGGGCTTCTTC
TRBD1	TRBV10-3	TRBJ1-3	many	CAISSDRVNSGNTIYF	TGTGCCATCAGTTCTGACAGGGTGAATTCTGGAAACACCATATATTTT
TRBD2	TRBV4-1	TRBJ2-2	many	CASSHGTSGNTGELFF	TGCGCCAGCAGCCATGGAACTAGCGGGAACACCGGGGAGCTGTTTTTT
.	TRBV7-6	TRBJ1-1	.	CASSLDRVLVSHTEAFF	TGTGCCAGCAGCTTAGACAGGGTCTTAGTTAGTCACACTGAAGCTTTCTTT
.	TRBV20-1	TRBJ2-1	few	CSLPNPNEQFF	TGCAGTCTCCCTAATCCGAATGAGCAGTTCTTC
.	TRBV9	TRBJ2-5	many	CASSVLQGEETQYF	TGTGCCAGCAGCGTATTACAGGGAGAAGAGACCCAGTACTTC
.	TRBV20-1	TRBJ2-7	.	CSAANRSYYEQHF	TGCAGTGCTGCCAACCGCAGCTACTACGAGCAGCACTTC
TRBD1	TRBV6-6	TRBJ1-5	.	CASRGTGDNQPQHF	TGTGCCAGCAGAGGGACAGGGGACAATCAGCCCCAGCATTTT
TRBD1	TRBV12-5	TRBJ1-5	many	CASGFLDRVESNQPQHF	TGTGCTAGTGGTTTCCTTGACAGGGTTGAGAGCAATCAGCCCCAGCATTTT
.	TRBV7-2	TRBJ1-1	.	CASSFAQGTEAFF	TGTGCCAGCAGCTTTGCCCAGGGTACTGAAGCTTTCTTT
TRBD1	TRBV5-1	TRBJ1-4	.	CASSLSGQVNEKLFF	TGCGCCAGCAGCTTATCGGGACAGGTGAATGAAAAACTGTTTTTT
.	TRBV7-2	TRBJ2-5	few	CASSLDGIQETQYF	TGTGCCAGCAGCTTGGACGGAATCCAAGAGACCCAGTACTTC
.	TRBV3-1	TRBJ2-7	many	CASSHPQGEQYF	TGTGCCAGCAGCCATCCGCAGGGCGAGCAGTACTTC
.	TRBV7-2	TRBJ2-3	few	CASSLAGVDTQYF	TGTGCCAGCAGCTTAGCGGGTGTTGATACGCAGTATTTT
.	TRBV24-1	TRBJ1-4	.	CATSDGLRDQEKLFF	TGTGCCACCAGTGATGGACTCAGGGACCAGGAAAAACTGTTTTTT
.	TRBV7-9	TRBJ2-5	many	CASSLMGGETQYF	TGTGCCAGCAGCTTAATGGGGGGAGAGACCCAGTACTTC